This T cell receptor beta chain appears in the sequencing data of a study of CD8+ T cells in alopecia areata. The authors extracted RNA and reverse transcribed it into cDNA as the sequencing template. The method was immunoSEQ multiplex PCR; TCRdb's version includes in-frame clones alone and lacks a portion of them. Of some 240,000 clones listed, around 62% are singletons. Between the trimmed V and J ends, which lost 0 bases and 4 bases, there was a span of 6 bases. In germline, CDR1 is SGHDN, CDR2 FVKESK. This CDR3 region has 13 residues. This receptor was identified in a human donor with alopecia areata. The sample here was CD4+ T cells sorted from blood, taken at week 0. This chain uses TRBV14 with TRBJ1-1; possible D gene TRBD1, 5 bases. Here the CDR3 reads CASSQDGGTEAFF. For the CDR3, the DNA is TGTGCCAGCAGCCAAGATGGGGGCACTGAAGCTTTCTTT.